This T cell receptor (beta chain) was documented in a study of a mutant IDH1 vaccine in newly diagnosed glioma. Study background: The patients were given eight vaccinations, one each in weeks 1, 3, 5, 7, 11, 15, 19 and 23. Patients got their first vaccination 4-6 weeks after radiotherapy alone, or with temozolomide cycles.

Indicated time point: week 23, last vaccination. Doses comprised 300 ug of mutant IDH1 20-mer peptide each, plus topical imiquimod. The germline CDR1 and CDR2 sequences are LGHNA and YNFKEQ. V gave up 5 bases and J gave up 9 bases; unmatched junction bases: 9. This CDR3 comprises 15 residues. Here immunoSEQ multiplex PCR was the method, and the copy in TCRdb shows in-frame clones only, minus some. The data hold about 72,000 clones, with nearly 85% observed a single time. With respect to this clone: Its antigen is not known.

The chain employs TRBV4-2 and TRBJ2-1, with 11 nucleotides matching TRBD2. This receptor was obtained from a man aged 18 to 30 with glioma. Sequencing was performed on PBMCs, taken from a glioma patient whose treatment included an IDH1 peptide vaccine. CDR3 nucleotide sequence: TGTGCCAGCAGCTTAATAGCGGGGGGGATTGGTGAGCAGTTCTTC. Protein: CASSLIAGGIGEQFF.